These 10 T cell receptor beta chains came from one sample sequenced in a study of PD-1 blockade in classical Hodgkin lymphoma. The sample's time point: cycle 4 day 1 (C4D1), after five to seven weeks of nivolumab. All patients experienced relapse after autologous stem cell transplantation, and brentuximab vedotin exposure was variable. Generated by immunoSEQ multiplex PCR, the TCRdb table keeps only in-frame clones and is missing some. The sample includes tens of thousands of clones, around 74% seen only once; the top ten take 3.5% to 4%. This specimen was peripheral blood mononuclear cells (PBMCs), taken before the fourth cycle of nivolumab. The source is a human donor with classical Hodgkin lymphoma.

The chain combines TRBV28 with TRBJ2-3; a possible D gene is TRBD1 (5 bases). The CDR3 covers 15 residues. Trimming cost V 2 bases and J 3 bases, with 12 bases left between them. Germline V gives CDR1 MDHEN, CDR2 SYDVKM. The CDR3 region has the DNA TGTGCCAGCAGTTTAATTGTGAAGGGGACAGATACGCAGTATTTT. Its translation is CASSLIVKGTDTQYF.

The gene calls are TRBV9 and TRBJ2-1; TRBD2 matches 16 bases. Unmatched junction bases numbered 6, after V lost 0 bases and J lost 9 bases. CDR1 is SGDLS and CDR2 is YYNGEE in the germline V gene. The CDR3 length is 17 residues. The CDR3 spells CASSVGGTSGRAGEQFF. In nucleotides, the CDR3 is TGTGCCAGCAGCGTAGGGGGGACTAGCGGGAGGGCCGGTGAGCAGTTCTTC.

Only one count was recorded for this clone. The rearrangement links TRBV7-2 to TRBJ1-2; weak D call: TRBD1 (6 bases). The germline V gene encodes CDR1 SGHTA and CDR2 FQGNSA. V gave up 3 bases and J gave up 3 bases, with 23 bases separating them. The CDR3 sequence is 18 residues long. This CDR3 reads CASSFGVSSYRAYYGYTF. In DNA form, the CDR3 reads TGTGCCAGCAGCTTTGGCGTGTCGTCGTACAGGGCCTACTATGGCTACACCTTC.

This clone has more than one count but fewer than ten. The rearrangement uses TRBV4-1 and TRBJ2-5; D gene uncertain. The CDR3 loop spans 13 amino acids. CDR1 is MGHRA, CDR2 YSYEKL, per germline. Trimming stripped 4 bases from V and 4 bases from J, with 10 bases between. In nucleotides, the CDR3 is TGCGCCAGCAGCCCCGCCGGTGGAGAGACCCAGTACTTC. This sequence encodes CASSPAGGETQYF.

The V and J genes are TRBV25-1 and TRBJ2-5; 7 bases agree with TRBD1. The CDR3 is made up of 11 amino acids. Germline CDR1 is MGHDK and CDR2 is SYGVNS. The V gene end was trimmed by 7 bases and the J gene end by 7 bases; junction bases not matched to a gene: 3. The CDR3 DNA follows: TGTGCCAGCAAGGGACAGCGGACCCAGTACTTC. Translation: CASKGQRTQYF.

The gene calls are TRBV14 and TRBJ2-5, with D unresolved. Trimming took 7 bases from V and 5 from J, leaving 17 bases between them. The CDR3 loop spans 14 amino acids. The germline V gene has CDR1 SGHDN and CDR2 FVKESK. In DNA form, the CDR3 reads TGTGCCAGCACCCGAGGTGGCTATAGTGAGACCCAGTACTTC. As protein: CASTRGGYSETQYF. Looking up the rest from reference TRBV14 and TRBJ2-5 gives the full variable domain: EAGVTQFPSHSVIEKGQTVTLRCDPISGHDNLYWYRRVMGKEIKFLLHFVKESKQDESGMPNNRFLAERTGGTYSTLKVQPAELEDSGVYFCASTRGGYSETQYFGPGTRLLVL.

The genes are TRBV7-6 and TRBJ2-6, with D perhaps matching TRBD1 (6 bases). Germline CDR1 reads SGHVS; CDR2 reads FNYEAQ. The CDR3 extends over 17 amino acids. Trimming took off 1 base at V and 2 bases at J, with 12 bases between the two ends. CDR3 DNA: TGTGCCAGCAGCTTAGTCGGGGCAGGGGCTGGGGCCAACGTCCTGACTTTC. Translation gives CASSLVGAGAGANVLTF. Together with reference TRBV7-6 and TRBJ2-6, the CDR3 gives the full variable domain: GAGVSQSPRYKVTKRGQDVALRCDPISGHVSLYWYRQALGQGPEFLTYFNYEAQQDKSGLPNDRFSAERPEGSISTLTIQRTEQRDSAMYRCASSLVGAGAGANVLTFGAGSRLTVL.

CDR3 residues: CASSGTGTSGFTDTQYF. As DNA, the CDR3 is TGTGCCAGCAGTGGGACCGGGACTAGCGGCTTCACAGATACGCAGTATTTT. The V and J genes are TRBV27 and TRBJ2-3; 11 bases fit TRBD2. Germline V CDR1 and CDR2: MNHEY, SMNVEV (reference sequence). V lost 5 bases and J lost 2; bases outside the gene matches: 9. The CDR3 contains 17 residues.

The J gene is TRBJ1-1, the V gene TRBV28; D perhaps matches TRBD1 (5 bases). Trimming stripped 10 bases from V and 4 bases from J, with 25 bases between. Germline V CDR1 and CDR2: MDHEN, SYDVKM. The CDR3 runs to 16 residues. CDR3 residues: CATLGERGLWTTEAFF. CDR3 bases: TGTGCCACCCTGGGGGAGAGAGGACTTTGGACCACTGAAGCTTTCTTT.

V is TRBV29-1 and J is TRBJ2-3, with D tentatively TRBD1 (6 bases). The CDR3 is 12 residues long. Germline-derived CDR1 and CDR2 are SQVTM and ANQGSEA. CDR3 amino acids: CSGDIGTDTQYF. Here the CDR3 DNA reads TGCAGTGGGGACATCGGCACAGATACGCAGTATTTT.